This TCR beta chain derives from a study of T cells in Graves' hyperthyroidism and ophthalmopathy. Looking at the study overall: It was at initial diagnosis, before any treatment, that peripheral blood was collected.

From germline, CDR1 is SGHRS and CDR2 YFSETQ. The V gene lost 0 bases and the J gene lost 6 bases, with 12 bases spanning the gap. The CDR3 extends over 15 amino acids. This clonotype was picked up one time. Researchers took RNA transcripts and amplified the TCR beta CDR3 regions from them. The HTBI primer set drove a first-round RT-PCR of the TCR CDR3. TCRdb re-called the multiplex PCR reads with MiXCR, one entry per CDR3 protein. The sample has some 400,000 distinct CDR3 sequences, approximately 12% seen once. Every diagnosis used clinical symptoms, serum thyroxine and TRAb, thyroid ultrasound and orbital computed tomography.

Input material: blood. The chain carries TRBV5-1 and TRBJ2-2, with D perhaps matching TRBD1 (5 bases). The TCR originated in a young man with Graves' hyperthyroidism that later progressed to Graves' ophthalmopathy. CDR3 sequence reads: CASSLGNAGPGELFF. The CDR3 nucleotides read TGCGCCAGCAGCTTGGGGAACGCAGGGCCCGGGGAGCTGTTTTTT.